This TCR beta chain came from a study of OX40 agonist ivuxolimab in advanced cancers. Study details: Administration of intravenous ivuxolimab to patients occurred every 2 weeks at 0.01 to 10 mg/kg.

The method was immunoSEQ multiplex PCR; TCRdb's version includes in-frame clones alone and lacks a portion of them. This sample carries about 7,000 clones, 76% of them seen once, and the ten largest clones take 30% to 40%. In germline, CDR1 is LNHNV, CDR2 YYDKDF (reference sequence). The CDR3 is 14 amino acids. After removal of 5 bases from V and 3 bases from J, the junction contained 4 bases not matched to a gene. Broader study findings: Among patients with partial responses at 0.1-3.0 mg/kg, clonal expansion was among the lowest. At 0.1 to 3.0 mg/kg and by week 6, CD4+ and CD8+ T cells in the blood had expanded clonally.

Concerning this clone itself: Its antigen remains unidentified.

The TCR comes from an adult with an advanced solid tumor such as melanoma, head and neck, liver or kidney cancer. The V gene is TRBV15, the J gene TRBJ2-1, with TRBD2 matching over 7 bases. The material was CD4+ or CD8+ T cells sorted from blood, obtained in a trial of the OX40 agonist ivuxolimab. The CDR3 nucleotides read TGTGCCACCAGCGGGGGGGAAGGCTACAATGAGCAGTTCTTC. Translation gives CATSGGEGYNEQFF.